Below, 3 T cell receptor beta chains from the same sample are listed, as sequenced in a study of vaccination effects on CD4 cells after COVID-19. Sequencing followed a ViraFEST assay step that expanded antigen-specific CD4+ T cells with viral peptide pools. Scientists isolated CD4+ T cells after a roughly ten-day culture period ended. Nobody among the vaccine recipients had prior SARS-CoV-2 infection (nucleocapsid antibodies were negative). Sequencing was performed with immunoSEQ multiplex PCR; in TCRdb, only in-frame clones are kept and a portion is missing. The sample records 20,000 to 30,000 clones, around 75% being singletons. The antigens these receptors bind are not known. Source: CD4+ T cells from PBMCs cultured with HCoV-NL63 spike peptides, taken before COVID-19 vaccination. Source of these receptors: a human donor who received a COVID-19 vaccine.

This sequence joins TRBV5-1 and TRBJ2-7; TRBD1 agrees at 7 bases. In germline, CDR1 is SGHRS, CDR2 YFSETQ. Germline trimming cut 4 bases from V and 6 bases from J; bases unmatched to any gene: 10. CDR3 length: 14 amino acids. The CDR3 here is CASSLIGTDSEQYF. Written as DNA, the CDR3 is TGCGCCAGCAGCCTGATCGGGACAGACTCCGAGCAGTACTTC.

The chain uses TRBV3-1 (or the pseudogene TRBV3-2) and TRBJ1-2; 8 nucleotides agree with TRBD1. Germline CDR1 LGHDT, CDR2 YNNKEL (reference sequence). The CDR3 runs to 17 residues. With V trimmed by 1 base and J by 0 bases, 7 bases remained unmatched. The CDR3 DNA sequence: TGTGCCAGCAGCCAAGTACAGGGGGGCCTAGCTAACTATGGCTACACCTTC. Translating gives CASSQVQGGLANYGYTF.

This chain joins TRBV27 and TRBJ2-7, with D possibly being TRBD2 (5 bases). Germline values: CDR1 MNHEY, CDR2 SMNVEV (reference sequence). Trimming shortened V by 2 bases and J by 2 bases, and 7 bases separated the two germline ends. This CDR3 has 13 amino acids. The CDR3 nucleotides are TGTGCCAGCAGTTTAGCGGGCGCCTACGAGCAGTACTTC. Its protein is CASSLAGAYEQYF.